This TCR beta chain appears in the sequencing data of a study of T cells in Graves' hyperthyroidism and ophthalmopathy. RNA transcripts yielded amplified TCR beta CDR3 regions. The HTBI set primed first-round TCR CDR3 RT-PCR. One entry per CDR3 protein, called by TCRdb with MiXCR from the multiplex PCR reads. The sample holds about 340,000 distinct CDR3 sequences, around a sixth seen once. Thyroid ultrasound, orbital computed tomography, clinical symptoms, and serum thyroxine and TRAb underpinned diagnoses. Out of over 7.5 ml of fresh peripheral blood came the PBMCs. This clonotype was obtained from a woman in her 50s with Graves' hyperthyroidism. Sequenced material: blood.

The CDR3 sequence: CASRQTAGGTYEQYF. As DNA, the CDR3 is TGTGCCAGCCGCCAGACTGCGGGAGGAACATACGAGCAGTACTTC. The chain combines TRBV19 with TRBJ2-7; TRBD2 matches 8 bases. The CDR3 is 15 residues long. V trimming: 9 bases; J trimming: 4 bases; junction bases outside the gene matches: 14. Germline V gives CDR1 LNHDA, CDR2 SQIVND (reference sequence).